One sample yielded the 16 T cell receptor beta chains listed below, sequenced in a study of T cells in localized non-small cell lung cancer. This table comes from immunoSEQ multiplex PCR, and its TCRdb copy is limited to in-frame clones, with some not included. In the table there are approximately 4,200 clones, about 29% of which are singletons. This specimen consisted of lung tumor tissue, obtained before any cancer treatment. The source of these receptors is a male donor older than 55 with stage III lung adenocarcinoma.

Relative to its sample, this clone is medium-sized. The chain couples TRBV6-8 to TRBJ1-5, with unresolved D. The CDR3 has 13 amino acids. V lost 10 bases to trimming and J lost 5 bases, with 15 bases between them. Germline V gene lookup returns CDR1 MNHGY and CDR2 SAAAGT. The CDR3 is CAINEEADQPQHF. The DNA of the CDR3 is TGTGCCATCAACGAGGAGGCGGATCAGCCCCAGCATTTT.

V and J are TRBV19 and TRBJ1-5; possibly TRBD1 for D (5 bases). Trimming took off 7 bases at V and 5 bases at J, with 12 bases between the two ends. In germline, CDR1 is LNHDA, CDR2 SQIVND (reference sequence). The CDR3 is 13 amino acids. Here the CDR3 reads CASKWRGDQPQHF. The DNA for the CDR3 is TGTGCCAGTAAATGGAGGGGAGATCAGCCCCAGCATTTT.

The chain uses TRBV14 and TRBJ2-2; D is uncertain. Trimming removed 0 bases at V and 6 bases at J, with 11 bases between. CDR3 length: 15 residues. The germline gives CDR1 SGHDN, CDR2 FVKESK. Here the CDR3 reads CASSQEFGRAGELFF. CDR3 DNA sequence: TGTGCCAGCAGCCAAGAATTCGGTCGGGCCGGGGAGCTGTTTTTT.

The V call is TRBV6-8, the J call TRBJ1-1, with unresolved D. V dropped 2 bases and J dropped 6 bases, with 10 bases sitting between them. CDR1 and CDR2 from the germline V gene are MNHGY and SAAAGT. The CDR3 loop spans 13 amino acids. The CDR3 nucleotides are TGTGCCAGCAGTTACACCGATAAGTCTGAAGCTTTCTTT. This gives the protein CASSYTDKSEAFF.

The chain's CDR3 is CASSPHLLGTAKNIQYF. DNA of the CDR3: TGTGCCAGCTCACCTCATCTCCTGGGGACAGCCAAAAACATTCAGTACTTC. The chain is built from TRBV18 and TRBJ2-4; D possibly uses TRBD1 or TRBD2 (5 bases each). With 3 bases removed from V and 0 bases from J, the gap between germline ends came to 15 bases. Germline V lookup: CDR1 KGHSH, CDR2 LQKENI. This CDR3 spans 17 amino acids.

This clone showed up just a few times. The chain combines TRBV11-3 with TRBJ1-6, with TRBD1 identical over 8 bases. J lost 8 bases, V lost 1 base, and 1 base had no gene match. In germline, CDR1 is SGHNT, CDR2 YENEEA. This CDR3 region has 14 residues. CDR3 in DNA: TGTGCCAGCAGCTTAGGGACAGGGTATTCACCCCTCCACTTT. Translating it yields CASSLGTGYSPLHF.

By sample share, this clone is large. This chain uses TRBV6-8 with TRBJ1-6; 7 bases map to TRBD1. Trimming took 10 bases from V and 8 from J; bases not matched to a gene: 14. CDR3 length: 15 amino acids. The germline CDR1 and CDR2 sequences are MNHGY and SAAAGT. CDR3 coding DNA: TGTGCCATCAGCGATTCCGGGACAGTTGATTCACCCCTCCACTTT. It yields the protein CAISDSGTVDSPLHF.

This clone was picked up a small number of times. The chain carries TRBV9 and TRBJ1-4, with no clear D. This CDR3 is built from 16 residues. The V end lost 5 bases, the J end lost 6 bases, and 20 bases lay between the germline ends. Germline V gives CDR1 SGDLS, CDR2 YYNGEE. DNA of the CDR3: TGTGCCAGCAGTGAAGCGCTTTCCCCCTGGGATGAAAAACTGTTTTTT. Its translation is CASSEALSPWDEKLFF.

The chain couples TRBV5-1 to TRBJ2-4; D perhaps matches TRBD1 (6 bases). Looked up from germline, CDR1 is SGHRS and CDR2 is YFSETQ. The V end was cut by 3 bases, the J end by 3 bases, with 16 bases between. This CDR3 region has 16 residues. The CDR3 nucleotides are TGCGCCAGCAGCTCAATCGACAGGATTGGCAAAAACATTCAGTACTTC. This translates into CASSSIDRIGKNIQYF.

This clone rates as large. V and J are TRBV9 and TRBJ2-6, with 8 bases aligning to TRBD1. Trimming removed 0 bases from V and 0 bases from J; junction bases left unmatched: 5. The CDR3 sequence is 18 residues long. Looked up from germline, CDR1 is SGDLS and CDR2 is YYNGEE. The CDR3 spells CASSVGGQVNSGANVLTF. The DNA for the CDR3 is TGTGCCAGCAGCGTAGGGGGACAGGTGAACTCTGGGGCCAACGTCCTGACTTTC. Full variable domain (outside the CDR3, taken from reference TRBV9 and TRBJ2-6): DSGVTQTPKHLITATGQRVTLRCSPRSGDLSVYWYQQSLDQGLQFLIQYYNGEERAKGNILERFSAQQFPDLHSELNLSSLELGDSALYFCASSVGGQVNSGANVLTFGAGSRLTVL.

This clone was seen a few times. The chain carries TRBV9 and TRBJ2-1, with D possibly TRBD1 on 6 matching bases. V was pared by 0 bases and J by 2 bases, with 9 bases between. This CDR3 contains 15 residues. Germline V lookup: CDR1 SGDLS, CDR2 YYNGEE. In DNA, the CDR3 is TGTGCCAGCAGCGTAGGGGGGCCCACCTACAATGAGCAGTTCTTC. Translated: CASSVGGPTYNEQFF.

This chain links TRBV6-8 with TRBJ2-1; 15 bases map to TRBD2. The J segment lost 6 bases and the V segment lost 6 bases, leaving 3 bases of the junction unmatched. Per germline, CDR1 MNHGY and CDR2 SAAAGT. The CDR3 extends over 15 amino acids. CDR3 residues: CASSRTSGGANEQFF. DNA for the CDR3: TGTGCCAGCAGCCGGACTAGCGGGGGGGCCAATGAGCAGTTCTTC.

This clone was detected a few times. V and J are TRBV12-5 and TRBJ2-3; 10 nucleotides align to TRBD2. V lost 2 bases and J lost 3; bases outside the gene matches: 17. The CDR3 extends over 20 amino acids. CDR1 is LGHNT and CDR2 is FRNRAP in the germline V gene. The CDR3 sequence is CASGLPPGRAGGPWTDTQYF. For the CDR3, the DNA is TGTGCTAGTGGTTTGCCCCCGGGCCGAGCGGGGGGGCCCTGGACAGATACGCAGTATTTT.

The rearrangement joins TRBV25-1 to TRBJ2-7; 7 nucleotides agree with TRBD1. Per germline, CDR1 MGHDK and CDR2 SYGVNS. The CDR3 has 14 residues. The ends lost 4 bases at V and 2 bases at J; junction bases unmatched: 5. Written as DNA, the CDR3 is TGTGCCAGCAGTGTCCACAGGGGCCCCTACGAGCAGTACTTC. Encoded protein: CASSVHRGPYEQYF.

This rearrangement joins TRBV11-3 to TRBJ2-5; maybe TRBD1 (5 bases). Trimming removed 5 bases at V and 3 bases at J, with 22 bases between. Germline V gives CDR1 SGHNT, CDR2 YENEEA. This CDR3 has 17 residues. CDR3 amino acids: CASSPGIKGLRKETQYF. The CDR3, as DNA: TGTGCCAGCAGCCCAGGGATCAAGGGATTGAGAAAAGAGACCCAGTACTTC.

This clone has more than one count but fewer than ten. This chain joins TRBV6-8 and TRBJ2-2; TRBD1 is a possible D gene (5 bases). The germline CDR1 and CDR2 sequences are MNHGY and SAAAGT. The CDR3 is 15 amino acids. Deletions cut 4 bases from V and 1 base from J, with 10 bases between. The CDR3 reads CASSSGQQNTGELFF. The CDR3, as DNA: TGTGCCAGCAGTTCAGGACAACAGAACACCGGGGAGCTGTTTTTT.